This T cell receptor (beta chain) was recovered during a study of HIV-infected children after antiretroviral therapy interruption. Whole-study context: Recorded EBV and CMV exposure existed for most children.

Treatment noted: PENTA 11 planned treatment interruption arm or continuous ART arm. Unique molecular identifiers were included in an RNA-based 3' RACE TCR library. TCRdb ran MiXCR on the 3' RACE reads and lists one entry per CDR3 protein. The table lists about 37,000 distinct CDR3 sequences, approximately 7% of them singletons. This clonotype was detected many times. The CDR3 loop spans 16 amino acids. V shed 4 bases and J 8 bases; nucleotides not matched to a gene: 7. Germline V gene sequence: CDR1 ENHRY, CDR2 SYGVKD. The chain uses TRBV10-3 and TRBJ2-2; 13 nucleotides match TRBD2. The sample in question was CD45RA+ CD4+ T cells from PBMCs, pooled from several time points, obtained from a donor given antiretroviral therapy, either interrupted or continuous. Indicated subset: naive CD4+ CD45RA+ CD45RO- T cells. This sequence was found in a pool of human donors with HIV. CDR3 sequence reads: CAISAGLAGEVGELFF. In DNA form, the CDR3 reads TGTGCCATCAGTGCTGGACTAGCGGGAGAGGTGGGGGAGCTGTTTTTT.